The sequence of this T cell receptor beta chain was determined in a study of blood T cell repertoires in COVID-19. The V end lost 3 bases, the J end lost 5 bases, and 10 bases lay between the germline ends. This CDR3 is built from 13 residues. Germline assignment: CDR1 LGHDT and CDR2 YNNKEL (reference sequence). Donors were grouped by their self-reported clinical history. The protocol was immunoSEQ multiplex PCR, while the TCRdb copy is restricted to in-frame clones and leaves out a portion. The sample lists more than 350,000 clones, 85% to 90% occurring once. The specimen sequenced was PBMCs or T cells enriched from blood (not recorded which). This sequence joins TRBV3-1 (or the pseudogene TRBV3-2) and TRBJ1-2, with a weak D call TRBD1 (6 bases). The TCR sequence derives from a man between 18 and 35 years old who had recovered from COVID-19. CDR3 in DNA: TGTGCCAGCAGCCACGCCGGACAGTATGGCTACACCTTC. This gives the protein CASSHAGQYGYTF.